The clone carrying this T cell receptor (beta chain) appeared a few times. The data derive from a study of regulatory T cells in long-lasting Graves disease. Documented time point: newly diagnosed GD, antithyroid drugs for less than 3 months. RNA from PBMCs was the source of the TCR library. Arm-PCR with iRepertoire HTBI primers amplified the CDR3 regions for these TCR beta libraries. Using its own MiXCR run on the multiplex PCR reads, TCRdb lists one record per CDR3 protein. The profile shows 350,000 to 450,000 distinct CDR3 sequences, 15% of them singletons. With V trimmed by 5 bases and J by 2 bases, 5 bases remained unmatched. Germline V gene lookup returns CDR1 KGHSH and CDR2 LQKENI. The CDR3 consists of 15 residues. These data were also reused for a study on T cells in Graves' hyperthyroidism and ophthalmopathy.

The input for sequencing was peripheral blood mononuclear cells (PBMCs), taken at new diagnosis, from a patient treated with antithyroid drugs. This clonotype was sampled from a woman aged 40 to 49 with Graves disease. The chain links TRBV18 to TRBJ2-7; 11 bases map to TRBD2. CDR3 loop: CASSEGLADTYEQYF. The CDR3 DNA reads as TGTGCCAGCTCAGAGGGACTAGCGGACACCTACGAGCAGTACTTC.